This T cell receptor (beta chain) derives from a study of lymphopenia after photon versus proton radiotherapy (dated by TCRdb to between 2018 and 2021). Notes on the research overall: The immunological effects of photon versus proton radiation therapy were compared in patients with gastrointestinal tumors who developed high-grade lymphopenia. The cohort included roughly 20 patients with gastrointestinal tumors who developed lymphopenia after receiving either photon or proton therapy. The goal of the study was to describe how the two radiation modalities differ in their effects on the immune system.

For this clone: Its antigen is currently not known. There are no base qualities to consult, and no much larger clone falls within one base.

The protocol used for the library was the immunoSEQ multiplex PCR assay. Alongside multiparametric flow cytometry, deep sequencing of rearranged TCR beta loci was used to profile the T cell repertoires. In TCRdb, the immuneACCESS table is reduced to in-frame sequences with V and J assigned. These tables do not hold every clone; where another copy was compared, an unresolved V gene accounts for under half, and the others remain unexplained. The sample has about 20,000 clones on record, almost 85% of them singletons. Roughly 2.8% of the sample is in the top ten clones. Broad study findings and their caveats: Across the cohort, among patients who died, a greater drop in TCR diversity after the nadir was inversely correlated with overall survival time. Relative stability during treatment was observed in proton-treated patients, whereas loss of naive T cells and TCR diversity and gain of effector/memory populations were observed in photon-treated patients. Once the lymphocyte count had reached its nadir, the repertoires of photon-treated patients showed oligoclonal expansion, particularly of CD8+ Temra cells, and this expansion drove the decline in diversity. The authors looked at the survival association only in patients who died, and they framed better survival with proton therapy as a possibility rather than a demonstrated result.

The sample was peripheral blood, taken from a patient treated with photon-based radiotherapy. The TCR was taken from a woman in her 50s with pancreatic cancer.

The CDR3 is CASSSRTQSSYEQYF. The nucleotide sequence reads as follows: TGTGCCAGCAGTTCCCGGACACAATCTTCCTACGAGCAGTACTTC. Here the chain combines TRBV27 and TRBJ2-7, and TRBD1 may be the D gene, going by 5 matching bases. There are 15 amino acids in the CDR3, from cysteine to phenylalanine inclusive. The only DNA kept is the CDR3, 45 bases in frame from the first base. V sheds 4 bases and J sheds 1 base, leaving 14 bases between their ends. The germline V gene (reference sequence) supplies CDR1 MNHEY and CDR2 SMNVEV.